The present T cell receptor beta chain was sequenced within a study of blood T cells in healthy people across ages. Study summary: Per two T cells, template switching captured roughly one barcoded beta molecule. Whole-study findings and limits: Fewer expanded clones and more diversity marked long-lived versus aged donors.

Points on this clonotype: Antigen specificity is unknown. Its ends do not fully match the called genes, so a read error is possible.

In germline, CDR1 is KGHSH, CDR2 LQKENI. The CDR3 is 15 residues long. For the second PCR, which ran for about 7 to 11 cycles, a sample-barcoded 5' primer and a J-beta primer mix were used. The yield of each sample was at least 3 million CDR3-containing paired-end reads. MiXCR, applied by TCRdb to the 5' RACE reads, yields one record per CDR3 protein. The table shows 700,000 to 850,000 distinct CDR3 sequences, with approximately 35% occurring only once. The clonotype originates from a man younger than 35 in good health. Material: blood. The gene calls are TRBV18 and TRBJ2-3; weak D call: TRBD1 (6 bases). DNA of the CDR3: TGTGCCAGCTCACCTGAGGACAGCCCCACAGGTACGCAGTATTTT. As protein: CASSPEDSPTGTQYF.